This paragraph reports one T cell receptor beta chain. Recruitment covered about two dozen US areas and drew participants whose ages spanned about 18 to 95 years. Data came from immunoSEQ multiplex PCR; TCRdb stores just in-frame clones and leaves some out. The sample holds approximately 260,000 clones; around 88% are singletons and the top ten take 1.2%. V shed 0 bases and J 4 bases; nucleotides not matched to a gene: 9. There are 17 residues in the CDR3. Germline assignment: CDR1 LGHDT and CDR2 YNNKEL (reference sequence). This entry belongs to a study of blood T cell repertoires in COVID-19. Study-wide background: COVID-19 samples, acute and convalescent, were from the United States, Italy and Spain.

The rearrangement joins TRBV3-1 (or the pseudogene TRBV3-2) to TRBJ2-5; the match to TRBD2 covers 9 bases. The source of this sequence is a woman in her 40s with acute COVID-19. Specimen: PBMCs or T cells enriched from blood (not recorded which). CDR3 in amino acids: CASSQDLSGRGSETQYF. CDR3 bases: TGTGCCAGCAGCCAAGATCTTAGCGGGAGAGGGTCAGAGACCCAGTACTTC.